Following are 4 T cell receptor beta chains from one sample sequenced in a study of post-analysis software for immune sequencing data. Findings and limits, study-wide: There were a handful of TRBV segments more frequent in patients than controls, and TRBV5-6, TRBV5-1 and TRBV20-1 were among them.

TCR beta cDNA libraries had unique molecular identifiers. Using its own MiXCR run on the PCR reads, TCRdb lists one record per CDR3 protein. The data show about 460,000 distinct CDR3 sequences, less than 45% seen once. These TCRs are of unknown antigen specificity. Sequenced input: blood. The source is a girl aged 10 to 17 with multiple sclerosis.

The chain carries TRBV29-1 and TRBJ2-7, with TRBD1 as a possible D gene (6 bases). The CDR3 runs to 12 residues. V dropped 7 bases and J dropped 3 bases, with 13 bases sitting between them. Germline-derived CDR1 and CDR2 are SQVTM and ANQGSEA. The CDR3 protein is CSARTAIYEQYF. CDR3 in DNA: TGCAGCGCCAGGACAGCGATCTACGAGCAGTACTTC.

This clonotype was counted between two and nine times. The chain joins TRBV7-2 to TRBJ2-7, with D uncertain. Germline CDR1 reads SGHTA; CDR2 reads FQGNSA. This CDR3 spans 12 amino acids. Trimming shortened V by 5 bases and J by 2 bases, and 7 bases separated the two germline ends. CDR3 residues: CASSPATYEQYF. The CDR3 nucleotides are TGTGCCAGCAGCCCGGCTACCTACGAGCAGTACTTC.

The V gene is TRBV29-1, the J gene TRBJ2-6; perhaps TRBD1 as D (5 bases). CDR1 is SQVTM, CDR2 ANQGSEA, per germline. Trimming took 7 bases from V and 0 from J, leaving 10 bases between them. This CDR3 contains 14 residues. The CDR3 sequence is CSGSTGSGANVLTF. The CDR3 nucleotides read TGCAGCGGAAGTACAGGCTCTGGGGCCAACGTCCTGACTTTC.

The rearrangement links TRBV6-2 or TRBV6-3 to TRBJ2-5; a weak D match, TRBD2 (5 bases). Trimming stripped 6 bases from V and 5 bases from J, with 22 bases between. Looked up from germline, CDR1 is MNHEY and CDR2 is SVGEGT. There are 16 residues in the CDR3. Here the CDR3 DNA reads TGTGCCAGCAGGCCAATCTACACGGGAAAGGTGGAGACCCAGTACTTC. This encodes CASRPIYTGKVETQYF.